Below, 16 T cell receptor beta chains from the same sample are listed, as sequenced in a study of T-cell reconstitution after alpha-beta-depleted transplantation in children. For TCRbeta, the library was prepared with unique molecular identifiers. Each CDR3 protein is one row after TCRdb ran MiXCR on the PCR reads. The table shows over 550,000 distinct CDR3 sequences, with about 10% occurring only once. The sequenced sample was PBMCs from the stem cell graft donor, obtained from the stem cell graft. These receptors originate from a human donor who donated a stem cell graft to a child with acute myeloid leukemia.

J is TRBJ2-1 and V is TRBV29-1; maybe TRBD2 (6 bases). CDR3 length equals 15 residues. The germline CDR1 and CDR2 sequences are SQVTM and ANQGSEA. Trimming took off 4 bases at V and 4 bases at J, with 17 bases between the two ends. As DNA, the CDR3 is TGCAGCGTTGGAGGGACTTATTCTCTATACAATGAGCAGTTCTTC. Amino acids: CSVGGTYSLYNEQFF.

This clonotype was detected only a few times. The CDR3 nucleotides read TGTGCCAGCAGCCCGGTAGGGCAGTGGAACACCGGGGAGCTGTTTTTT. It specifies CASSPVGQWNTGELFF. The chain joins TRBV28 to TRBJ2-2; D ambiguous. V was cut by 6 bases and J by 1 base, with 15 bases left in between. This CDR3 has 16 amino acids. Germline V CDR1 and CDR2: MDHEN, SYDVKM. The full variable domain, in which reference TRBV28 and TRBJ2-2 provide the parts outside the CDR3, is DVKVTQSSRYLVKRTGEKVFLECVQDMDHENMFWYRQDPGLGLRLIYFSYDVKMKEKGDIPEGYSVSREKKERFSLILESASTNQTSMYLCASSPVGQWNTGELFFGEGSRLTVL.

This clonotype was found a few times. The V and J genes are TRBV12-3 or TRBV12-4 and TRBJ2-7; D is possibly TRBD2 (6 bases). V was clipped by 1 base and J by 2 bases, with 12 bases between them. The CDR3 covers 15 residues. CDR3 bases: TGTGCCAGCAGTTTAGTCGCGGGAACCCCCTACGAGCAGTACTTC. The encoded protein is CASSLVAGTPYEQYF.

The chain links TRBV6-2 or TRBV6-3 to TRBJ2-3; 7 nucleotides line up with TRBD1. V shed 7 bases and J 9 bases; nucleotides not matched to a gene: 4. Germline V gene lookup returns CDR1 MNHEY and CDR2 SVGEGT. This CDR3 has 11 residues. This CDR3 reads CASTQQGTQYF. DNA for the CDR3: TGTGCCAGCACGCAACAGGGGACGCAGTATTTT.

This clonotype has at least ten counts. The chain recombines TRBV15 with TRBJ1-2; D is ambiguous. Germline V gene data show CDR1 as LNHNV and CDR2 as YYDKDF (reference sequence). The CDR3 runs 14 residues. The V end was cut by 0 bases, the J end by 4 bases, with 9 bases between. This CDR3 reads CATSRDQQSYGYTF. CDR3 DNA sequence: TGTGCCACCAGCAGAGATCAACAGTCCTATGGCTACACCTTC.

This rearrangement joins TRBV20-1 to TRBJ2-3; 7 bases line up with TRBD1. The CDR3 totals 14 residues. V dropped 3 bases and J dropped 3; count of bases not matched to a gene: 6. Germline V gene sequence: CDR1 DFQATT, CDR2 SNEGSKA (reference sequence). The chain's CDR3 is CSASDRERTDTQYF. The CDR3 bases are TGCAGTGCTAGTGACAGGGAGAGGACAGATACGCAGTATTTT.

In this sample, this clonotype turned up many times. The gene calls are TRBV29-1 and TRBJ1-1, with D possibly being TRBD1 (5 bases). The V end was cut by 5 bases, the J end by 0 bases, with 16 bases between. CDR1 SQVTM and CDR2 ANQGSEA come from the germline V gene. CDR3 length: 15 residues. The chain's CDR3 is CSVLKRRGMNTEAFF. Here the CDR3 DNA reads TGCAGCGTTTTAAAAAGGAGGGGCATGAACACTGAAGCTTTCTTT.

In this sample, this clonotype turned up a few times. The V call is TRBV4-2, the J call TRBJ1-4, with D unclear. The CDR3 consists of 16 residues. CDR1 and CDR2 from the germline V gene are LGHNA and YNFKEQ. The V gene lost 1 base and the J gene lost 4 bases, with 13 bases spanning the gap. The CDR3 bases are TGTGCCAGCAGCCAAGGCGAAGACGGAGTTAATGAAAAACTGTTTTTT. It is translated as CASSQGEDGVNEKLFF.

This clonotype was counted only a few times. The gene calls are TRBV3-1 and TRBJ1-2; D gene unclear. This CDR3 has 13 amino acids. V was shortened by 0 bases and J by 4 bases, with 6 bases between the two germline ends. The germline CDR1 and CDR2 sequences are LGHDT and YNNKEL (reference sequence). CDR3 DNA sequence: TGTGCCAGCAGCCAAGATGGTATCTATGGCTACACCTTC. Translation: CASSQDGIYGYTF.

This clonotype has a count of ten or more. The rearrangement joins TRBV24-1 to TRBJ2-5, with 14 positions matching TRBD2. The germline V gene has CDR1 KGHDR and CDR2 SFDVKD. The CDR3 is made up of 17 amino acids. Unmatched junction bases numbered 8, after V lost 4 bases and J lost 5 bases. The CDR3 bases are TGTGCCACCAGTGACGGGACTAGCGGGGGAGGGTATGAGACCCAGTACTTC. This codes for CATSDGTSGGGYETQYF.

This clonotype was counted many times. The chain joins TRBV5-1 to TRBJ2-3; 8 bases are a match to TRBD1. Germline CDR1 reads SGHRS; CDR2 reads YFSETQ. J lost 2 bases, V lost 4 bases, and 6 bases had no gene match. This CDR3 contains 15 residues. The CDR3, as DNA: TGCGCCAGCAGCGCAGGACAGGGAACCACAGATACGCAGTATTTT. It is translated as CASSAGQGTTDTQYF. The complete variable domain, with remaining parts taken from reference TRBV5-1 and TRBJ2-3, reads KAGVTQTPRYLIKTRGQQVTLSCSPISGHRSVSWYQQTPGQGLQFLFEYFSETQRNKGNFPGRFSGRQFSNSRSEMNVSTLELGDSALYLCASSAGQGTTDTQYFGPGTRLTVL.

The V call is TRBV30, the J call TRBJ2-1; unclear D gene. Between the trimmed V and J ends, which lost 5 bases and 9 bases, there was a span of 14 bases. The germline CDR1 and CDR2 sequences are GTSNPN and SVGIG (reference sequence). CDR3 length equals 12 residues. CDR3 residues: CAWCGVTLEQFF. The CDR3 region has the DNA TGTGCCTGGTGCGGAGTGACTCTTGAGCAGTTCTTC.

This clonotype was seen repeatedly, ten times or more. The chain carries TRBV7-9 and TRBJ2-7; 12 bases align to TRBD2. V trimming: 3 bases; J trimming: 4 bases; junction bases outside the gene matches: 13. Germline assignment: CDR1 SEHNR and CDR2 FQNEAQ (reference sequence). The CDR3 is 18 amino acids. The chain's CDR3 is CASSLALAGGFRTYEQYF. CDR3 nucleotides: TGTGCCAGCAGCTTGGCGCTAGCGGGAGGGTTCAGAACTTACGAGCAGTACTTC.

The V and J genes are TRBV5-6 and TRBJ1-2; 7 bases line up with TRBD1. Germline V gene lookup returns CDR1 SGHDT and CDR2 YYEEEE. The CDR3 is 15 amino acids. V was pared by 0 bases and J by 4 bases, with 6 bases of the junction left unmatched. The CDR3 DNA reads TGTGCCAGCAGCTTGGGACAGGGAAAAATCTATGGCTACACCTTC. Amino acid sequence: CASSLGQGKIYGYTF.

This clonotype has only a few counts. The rearrangement joins TRBV20-1 to TRBJ2-7; D might be TRBD1 (5 bases). This CDR3 contains 16 residues. Deletions cut 3 bases from V and 0 bases from J, with 18 bases between. CDR1 is DFQATT, CDR2 SNEGSKA, per germline (reference sequence). The CDR3 bases are TGCAGTGCTAGCCCCAAGCAGGGTCCTAGCTCCTACGAGCAGTACTTC. This encodes CSASPKQGPSSYEQYF.

In its sample, this clonotype was seen a few times. The V gene is TRBV7-3, the J gene TRBJ2-1; D might be TRBD2 (6 bases). The CDR3 consists of 15 residues. CDR1 is SGHTA, CDR2 FQGTGA, per germline. Trimming took off 5 bases at V and 9 bases at J, with 20 bases between the two ends. The CDR3 sequence: CASSPTSSPFGEQFF. The CDR3 nucleotides are TGTGCCAGCAGCCCGACTAGTAGCCCTTTTGGTGAGCAGTTCTTC.